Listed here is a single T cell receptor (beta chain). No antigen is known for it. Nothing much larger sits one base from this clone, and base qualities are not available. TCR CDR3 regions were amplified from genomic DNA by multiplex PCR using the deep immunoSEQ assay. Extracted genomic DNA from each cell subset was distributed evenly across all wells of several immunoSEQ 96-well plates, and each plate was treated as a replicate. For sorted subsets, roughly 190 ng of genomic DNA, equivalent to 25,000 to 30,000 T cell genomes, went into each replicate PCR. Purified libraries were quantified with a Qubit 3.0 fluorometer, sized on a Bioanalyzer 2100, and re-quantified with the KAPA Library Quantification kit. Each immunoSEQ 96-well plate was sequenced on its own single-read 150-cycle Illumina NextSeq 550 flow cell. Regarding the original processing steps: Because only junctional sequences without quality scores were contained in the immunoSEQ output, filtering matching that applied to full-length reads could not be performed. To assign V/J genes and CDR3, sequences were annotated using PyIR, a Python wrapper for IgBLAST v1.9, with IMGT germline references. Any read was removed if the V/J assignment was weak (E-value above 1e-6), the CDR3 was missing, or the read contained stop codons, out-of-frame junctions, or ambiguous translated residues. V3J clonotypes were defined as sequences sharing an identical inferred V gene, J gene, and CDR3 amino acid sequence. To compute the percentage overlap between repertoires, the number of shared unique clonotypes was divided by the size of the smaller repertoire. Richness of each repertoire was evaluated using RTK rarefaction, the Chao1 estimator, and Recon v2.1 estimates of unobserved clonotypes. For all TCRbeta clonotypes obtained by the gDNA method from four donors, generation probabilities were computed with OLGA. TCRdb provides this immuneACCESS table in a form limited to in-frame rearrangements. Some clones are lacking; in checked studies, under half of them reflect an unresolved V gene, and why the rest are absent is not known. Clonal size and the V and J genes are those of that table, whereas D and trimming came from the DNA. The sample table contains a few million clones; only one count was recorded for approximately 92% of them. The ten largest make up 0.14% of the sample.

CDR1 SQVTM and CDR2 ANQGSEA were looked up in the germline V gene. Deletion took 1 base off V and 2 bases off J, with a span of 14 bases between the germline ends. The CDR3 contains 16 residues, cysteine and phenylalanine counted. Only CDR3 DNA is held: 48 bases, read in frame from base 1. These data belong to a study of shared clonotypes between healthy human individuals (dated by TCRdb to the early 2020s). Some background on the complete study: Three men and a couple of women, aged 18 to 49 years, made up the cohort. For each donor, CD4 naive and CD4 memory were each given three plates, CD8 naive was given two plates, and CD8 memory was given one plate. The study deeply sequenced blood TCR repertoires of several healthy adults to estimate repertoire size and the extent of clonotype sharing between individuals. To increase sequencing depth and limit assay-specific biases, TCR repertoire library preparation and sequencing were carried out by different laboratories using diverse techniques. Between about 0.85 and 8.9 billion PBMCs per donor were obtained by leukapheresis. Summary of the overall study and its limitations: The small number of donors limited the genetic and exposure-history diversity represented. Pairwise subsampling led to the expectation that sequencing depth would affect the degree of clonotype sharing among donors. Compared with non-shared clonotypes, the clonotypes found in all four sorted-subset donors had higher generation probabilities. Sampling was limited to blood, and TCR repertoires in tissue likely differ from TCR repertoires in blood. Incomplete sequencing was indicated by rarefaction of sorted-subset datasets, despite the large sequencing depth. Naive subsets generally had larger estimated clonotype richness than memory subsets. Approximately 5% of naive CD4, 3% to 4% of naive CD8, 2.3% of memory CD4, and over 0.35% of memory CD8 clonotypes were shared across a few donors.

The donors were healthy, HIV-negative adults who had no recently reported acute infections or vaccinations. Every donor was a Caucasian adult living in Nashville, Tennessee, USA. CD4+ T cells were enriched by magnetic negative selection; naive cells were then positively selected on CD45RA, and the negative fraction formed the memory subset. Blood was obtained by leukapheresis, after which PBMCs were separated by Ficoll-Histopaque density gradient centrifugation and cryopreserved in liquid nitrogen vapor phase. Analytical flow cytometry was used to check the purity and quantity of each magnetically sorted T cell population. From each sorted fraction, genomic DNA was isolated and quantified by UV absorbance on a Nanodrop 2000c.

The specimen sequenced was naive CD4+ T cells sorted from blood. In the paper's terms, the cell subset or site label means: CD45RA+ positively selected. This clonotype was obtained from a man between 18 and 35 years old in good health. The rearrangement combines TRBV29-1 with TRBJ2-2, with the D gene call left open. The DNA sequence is TGCAGCGTTGAAGGGTCCAAGCAAACCAACACCGGGGAGCTGTTTTTT. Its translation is CSVEGSKQTNTGELFF.